Listed below are T cell receptor beta chains from one sample, sequenced in a study of identical twins. MiXCR, applied by TCRdb to the 5' RACE reads, yields one record per CDR3 protein. The sample consists of a few hundred thousand distinct CDR3 sequences, approximately 24% of them appearing once. These sequences were also reported in another study, on T cells expressing NK-cell markers.

The sequenced sample consisted of CD4+ T cells sorted from blood. Receptors were obtained from a woman aged 18-29 years in good health. CDR3s include the opening cysteine and the closing phenylalanine or tryptophan. A D gene is named only where the DNA matches it firmly. The listing skips clone size in some rows; elsewhere it reads once, few, many or a size class.

j_gene	abundance	v_gene	d_gene	CDR3nt	CDR3aa
TRBJ2-3	few	TRBV7-2	.	TGTGCCAGCAGCTTTAACGCGGGGCTCAATACGCAGTATTTT	CASSFNAGLNTQYF
TRBJ2-1	few	TRBV12-3/TRBV12-4	.	TGTGCCAGCTCAGGGTGGGGTGAGCAGTTCTTC	CASSGWGEQFF
TRBJ2-1	few	TRBV3-1	TRBD1	TGTGCCAGCATGAAGGGGGCATGGTACAATGAGCAGTTCTTC	CASMKGAWYNEQFF
TRBJ2-1	.	TRBV19	TRBD2	TGTGCCAGTGCAAGACTAGCGGGAGATGTGGCCGATGAGCAGTTCTTC	CASARLAGDVADEQFF
TRBJ2-1	.	TRBV15	TRBD2	TGTGCCACCAACGAAGGACTAGCGTCCAATGAGCAGTTCTTC	CATNEGLASNEQFF
TRBJ1-1	.	TRBV6-5	.	TGTGCCAGCAGGTACACCTCCCGGGACTCGAGTGAAGCTTTCTTT	CASRYTSRDSSEAFF
TRBJ1-2	.	TRBV5-1	TRBD1	TGCGCCAGCAGCTCCGGGACAGGGGCCGCCCTGGAGGGCTACACCTTC	CASSSGTGAALEGYTF
TRBJ2-7	.	TRBV20-1	.	TGCAGTGCTAAGCGGAGGTCCTACGAGCAGTACTTC	CSAKRRSYEQYF
TRBJ1-2	.	TRBV20-1	TRBD1	TGCAGTGCGCAGGACCGGGGCAGGGGGTCTTCTAACTATGGCTACACCTTC	CSAQDRGRGSSNYGYTF
TRBJ1-3	.	TRBV20-1	.	TGCAGTGCTAGGAGAGGAAATGGAAACACCATATATTTT	CSARRGNGNTIYF
TRBJ2-1	few	TRBV20-1	TRBD2	TGCAGTATGGGACTAGCGGGAGTCGGGGAGCAGTTCTTC	CSMGLAGVGEQFF
TRBJ1-6	.	TRBV5-5	TRBD1	TGTGCCAGCAGCCCTCAGGGGGCGTTTGATTCACCCCTCCACTTT	CASSPQGAFDSPLHF
TRBJ1-2	few	TRBV12-3/TRBV12-4	.	TGTGCCAGCAGACTGCGGCGGGGGGATGGCTACACCTTC	CASRLRRGDGYTF
TRBJ1-2	.	TRBV3-1	TRBD1	TGTGCCAGCAGCCACGGACAGGCAGGCCCATATGGCTACACCTTC	CASSHGQAGPYGYTF
TRBJ1-5	few	TRBV7-9	.	TGTGCCAGCAGCGGTCGAGGCCTCAGGGGCGGCAATCAGCCCCAGCATTTT	CASSGRGLRGGNQPQHF
TRBJ1-1	.	TRBV7-9	TRBD1	TGTGCCAGCAGCTGGGACAGGGTGGACGCTTTCTTT	CASSWDRVDAFF
TRBJ2-7	.	TRBV5-5	.	TGTGCCAGCAGCTTGGATTACGCGTCTAGCGCTGGATCCTACGAGCAGTACTTC	CASSLDYASSAGSYEQYF
TRBJ1-6	.	TRBV5-5	.	TGTGCCAGCAGCTTGGGATGGGCAGGGCAGAATTCACCCCTCCACTTT	CASSLGWAGQNSPLHF
TRBJ2-6	.	TRBV7-2	.	TGTGCCAGCCCCGCAGGGGGAGGCTCTGGGGCCAACGTCCTGACTTTC	CASPAGGGSGANVLTF
TRBJ2-7	.	TRBV5-1	.	TGCGCCAGCAGCTTGGTACAGGGCGCGGGGGAGCAGTACTTC	CASSLVQGAGEQYF
TRBJ2-2	.	TRBV3-1	.	TGTGCCAGCAGCAGGGGAGAGGGCAAGACCGGGGAGCTGTTTTTT	CASSRGEGKTGELFF
TRBJ1-5	few	TRBV12-3/TRBV12-4	TRBD1	TGTGCCAGCAGTTTCGGAGGGGGCGGCAATCAGCCCCAGCATTTT	CASSFGGGGNQPQHF
TRBJ2-5	many	TRBV12-3/TRBV12-4	.	TGTGCCAGCAGCATTCTAGAGACCCAGTACTTC	CASSILETQYF
TRBJ1-5	.	TRBV7-8	.	TGTGCCAGCAGCTTAGGACGTGGCCGGCAGAATCAGCCCCAGCATTTT	CASSLGRGRQNQPQHF